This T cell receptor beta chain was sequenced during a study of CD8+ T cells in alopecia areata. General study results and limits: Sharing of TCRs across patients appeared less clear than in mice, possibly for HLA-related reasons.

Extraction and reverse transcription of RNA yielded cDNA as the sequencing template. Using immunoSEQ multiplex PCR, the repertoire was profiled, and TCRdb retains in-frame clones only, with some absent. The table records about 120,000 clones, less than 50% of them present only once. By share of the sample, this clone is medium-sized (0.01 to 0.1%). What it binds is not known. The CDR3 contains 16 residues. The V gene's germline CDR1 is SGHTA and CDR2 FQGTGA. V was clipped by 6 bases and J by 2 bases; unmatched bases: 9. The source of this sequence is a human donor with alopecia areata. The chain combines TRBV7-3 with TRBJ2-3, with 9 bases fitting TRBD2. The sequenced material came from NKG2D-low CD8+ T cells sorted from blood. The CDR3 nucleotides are TGTGCCAGCAGTCAAACCGCGGGGGGGATCACAGATACGCAGTATTTT. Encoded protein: CASSQTAGGITDTQYF.